The 8 T cell receptor beta chains below all came from one sample that was sequenced in a study of blood T cells in healthy people across ages. Together with a sample-barcoded 5' primer, a J-beta primer mix was included in a second PCR lasting 7 to 11 cycles. TCRdb fed the 5' RACE reads into MiXCR, producing one record per CDR3 protein. The table has 780,000 or so distinct CDR3 sequences, 53% seen once. Sequencing was done on a sample of blood. The receptor source for this set is a man older than 75 in good health.

The rearrangement links TRBV6-5 to TRBJ1-1; D is possibly TRBD1 (5 bases). The length of the CDR3 is 12 residues. The germline V gene has CDR1 MNHEY and CDR2 SVGAGI. With 6 bases removed from V and 6 bases from J, the gap between germline ends came to 11 bases. Here the CDR3 reads CASRARGAEAFF. The CDR3 DNA reads TGTGCCAGCAGGGCCCGGGGGGCTGAAGCTTTCTTT.

This clonotype occurred a few times. This chain joins TRBV6-6 and TRBJ2-6, with no clear D. Germline CDR1 reads MNHNY; CDR2 reads SVGAGI (reference sequence). With 4 bases removed from V and 0 bases from J, the gap between germline ends came to 4 bases. This CDR3 contains 14 residues. The CDR3 loop is CASSSNSGANVLTF. As DNA, the CDR3 is TGTGCCAGCAGTTCCAACTCTGGGGCCAACGTCCTGACTTTC.

The J gene is TRBJ2-1, the V gene TRBV5-1; D is possibly TRBD2 (5 bases). The V end lost 6 bases, the J end lost 5 bases, and 15 bases lay between the germline ends. The CDR3 is 14 residues long. The germline gives CDR1 SGHRS, CDR2 YFSETQ. The CDR3 coding sequence is TGCGCCAGCACCCCTGGTAGCGCTAACAATGAGCAGTTCTTC. Translated: CASTPGSANNEQFF.

The rearrangement joins TRBV12-3 or TRBV12-4 to TRBJ2-7; 7 positions match TRBD2. The CDR3 is 14 residues long. V dropped 8 bases and J dropped 3; count of bases not matched to a gene: 10. The CDR3, as DNA: TGTGCCAGCGCAATGGCGGGAGCGGGCTACGAGCAGTACTTC. Translation: CASAMAGAGYEQYF.

This chain joins TRBV20-1 and TRBJ1-6, with D hard to call. The CDR3 contains 15 residues. The V and J ends lost 0 bases and 7 bases respectively, with 13 bases between them. Germline V gives CDR1 DFQATT, CDR2 SNEGSKA (reference sequence). Here the CDR3 reads CSARDFGNGNSPLHF. In DNA form, the CDR3 reads TGCAGTGCTAGAGATTTCGGGAACGGGAATTCACCCCTCCACTTT.

This clonotype was seen more than once but under ten times. One end of the junction fails to match germline, which may point to a read error. The rearrangement joins TRBV5-4 to TRBJ2-7; D may correspond to TRBD1 or TRBD2 (5 bases each). CDR3 length equals 14 residues. Germline assignment: CDR1 SGHNT and CDR2 YYREEE (reference sequence). This chain's CDR3 is CASSLGGTSNEQYF. The CDR3 coding sequence is TGTGCCAGCAGCTTGGGAGGGACCTCCAACGAGCAGTACTTC. Full variable domain (missing parts from reference TRBV5-4 and TRBJ2-7): ETGVTQSPTHLIKTRGQQVTLRCSSQSGHNTVSWYQQALGQGPQFIFQYYREEENGRGNFPPRFSGLQFPNYSSELNVNALELDDSALYLCASSLGGTSNEQYFGPGTRLTVT.

This clonotype has only a few counts. The V and J genes are TRBV20-1 and TRBJ2-5; D may be TRBD2 (6 bases). The germline CDR1 and CDR2 sequences are DFQATT and SNEGSKA (reference sequence). The length of the CDR3 is 14 residues. The ends were cut back, 2 bases at V and 10 bases at J, with 20 bases in the middle. The CDR3 here is CSARPVAVGRDQYF. In nucleotides, the CDR3 is TGCAGTGCTAGACCTGTAGCGGTGGGCCGGGACCAGTACTTC.

The rearrangement links TRBV20-1 to TRBJ1-4; D is ambiguous. V was trimmed by 2 bases and J by 7 bases, leaving 17 bases between them. In germline, CDR1 is DFQATT, CDR2 SNEGSKA (reference sequence). The CDR3 has 15 amino acids. The CDR3 DNA follows: TGCAGTGCTAGACCGGGCCTTGAGATCGGTGAAAAACTGTTTTTT. This translates into CSARPGLEIGEKLFF.